Below, 16 T cell receptor beta chains from the same sample are listed, as sequenced in a study of beta chain features in type 1 diabetes. Regarding the study as a whole: In all four CD4+ subsets, TCRB CDR3 length was significantly, moderately reduced in type 1 diabetes.

These receptors have no identified antigens. Sequencing targeted expressed TCRB transcripts, as all isolated RNA had been reverse transcribed. This table comes from immunoSEQ multiplex PCR, and its TCRdb copy is limited to in-frame clones, with some not included. The sample includes about 650,000 clones, 9.5% to 15% of them seen just once. The sequenced sample consisted of naive CD4+ T cells from blood. The receptors stem from a man between 25 and 39 years old with type 1 diabetes.

The rearrangement joins TRBV6-5 to TRBJ2-7; D is ambiguous. CDR3 size: 13 residues. Germline-derived CDR1 and CDR2 are MNHEY and SVGAGI. Trimming took 4 bases from V and 7 from J, leaving 14 bases between them. CDR3 residues: CASSFDRPVEQYF. CDR3 sequence (DNA): TGTGCCAGCAGTTTTGATCGTCCCGTAGAGCAGTACTTC.

V and J are TRBV7-2 and TRBJ2-7, with D maybe TRBD2 (5 bases). CDR3 length: 14 amino acids. CDR1 is SGHTA, CDR2 FQGNSA, per germline. Trimming left V 3 bases short and J 3 bases short, with 12 bases between. Here the CDR3 reads CASSFTSRDYEQYF. The CDR3 DNA sequence: TGTGCCAGCAGCTTCACCTCGAGGGACTACGAGCAGTACTTC.

This clone was observed a few times. The rearrangement joins TRBV29-1 to TRBJ1-5, with D maybe TRBD1 (5 bases). Germline CDR1 SQVTM, CDR2 ANQGSEA. Trimming stripped 4 bases from V and 11 bases from J, with 18 bases between. The CDR3 runs to 13 residues. Here the CDR3 reads CSVGGNRDGAQHF. Written as DNA, the CDR3 is TGCAGCGTTGGAGGTAATAGGGACGGGGCCCAGCATTTT. Looking up the rest from reference TRBV29-1 and TRBJ1-5 gives the full variable domain: SAVISQKPSRDICQRGTSLTIQCQVDSQVTMMFWYRQQPGQSLTLIATANQGSEATYESGFVIDKFPISRPNLTFSTLTVSNMSPEDSSIYLCSVGGNRDGAQHFGDGTRLSIL.

The gene calls are TRBV28 and TRBJ1-5, with TRBD1 as a possible D gene (5 bases). This CDR3 spans 15 amino acids. Germline assignment: CDR1 MDHEN and CDR2 SYDVKM. The V end was cut by 5 bases, the J end by 2 bases, with 13 bases between. CDR3 sequence (DNA): TGTGCCAGCAGTGGGACCTCTGAGGGCAATCAGCCCCAGCATTTT. It specifies CASSGTSEGNQPQHF.

The chain recombines TRBV18 with TRBJ2-1; TRBD1 matches 9 bases. J was trimmed by 4 bases and V by 6 bases; bases with no gene match: 7. The CDR3 loop spans 15 amino acids. Germline V gene sequence: CDR1 KGHSH, CDR2 LQKENI. The DNA for the CDR3 is TGTGCCAGCTCGCCAAGACAGGGGGAGTACAATGAGCAGTTCTTC. Its translation is CASSPRQGEYNEQFF.

Details on this clone: This CDR3 is also generated by other DNA sequences in the sample. The chain is built from TRBV25-1 and TRBJ2-3; no reliable D call. V lost 3 bases, J lost 0 bases, and 4 bases lay in between. There are 13 residues in the CDR3. CDR1 MGHDK and CDR2 SYGVNS come from the germline V gene. As DNA, the CDR3 is TGTGCCAGCAGTGACCCTAGCACAGATACGCAGTATTTT. Protein sequence: CASSDPSTDTQYF.

V and J are TRBV7-9 and TRBJ1-2; 7 positions match TRBD1. This CDR3 is built from 15 residues. Trimming took 6 bases from V and 0 from J; bases not matched to a gene: 7. Germline V lookup: CDR1 SEHNR, CDR2 FQNEAQ (reference sequence). The CDR3 region has the DNA TGTGCCAGCAGAGGTCCGGGGACAGCTAACTATGGCTACACCTTC. Translation: CASRGPGTANYGYTF.

The chain uses TRBV30 and TRBJ1-5; D uncertain. The CDR3 has 15 amino acids. Deletions cut 4 bases from V and 6 bases from J, with 19 bases between. Germline assignment: CDR1 GTSNPN and CDR2 SVGIG (reference sequence). CDR3: CAWKQDLRESQPQHF. CDR3 DNA: TGTGCCTGGAAGCAGGACTTACGGGAGAGTCAGCCCCAGCATTTT.

This chain links TRBV6-5 with TRBJ1-5; D is undetermined. Germline V gene sequence: CDR1 MNHEY, CDR2 SVGAGI. Trimming left V 8 bases short and J 0 bases short, with 11 bases between. The CDR3 is 14 amino acids. The CDR3 coding sequence is TGTGCCAGCGAAGGACCTTATAGCAATCAGCCCCAGCATTTT. This gives the protein CASEGPYSNQPQHF.

The chain has TRBV4-3 and TRBJ2-2; a possible D gene is TRBD2 (7 bases). The germline CDR1 and CDR2 sequences are LGHNA and YSLEER. The length of the CDR3 is 18 residues. V gave up 3 bases and J gave up 3 bases, with 20 bases separating them. CDR3 coding DNA: TGCGCCAGCAGCCAGGGCTTATCGGGGGGCGCTTACACCGGGGAGCTGTTTTTT. Its protein product is CASSQGLSGGAYTGELFF.

This clone was counted between two and nine times. The genes are TRBV19 and TRBJ2-1; 7 bases align to TRBD1. V trimming: 3 bases; J trimming: 10 bases; junction bases outside the gene matches: 12. This CDR3 has 15 residues. Germline V gives CDR1 LNHDA, CDR2 SQIVND (reference sequence). CDR3 region: CASSMGAADRREQFF. The CDR3 DNA reads TGTGCCAGTAGTATGGGGGCGGCGGACAGGCGGGAGCAGTTCTTC.

This clone was counted a few times. CDR3 nucleotide sequence: TGCAGCGCTAGGAACGGGACTAGCGGATTTTACACAGATACGCAGTATTTT. This sequence encodes CSARNGTSGFYTDTQYF. The chain recombines TRBV29-1 with TRBJ2-3, with TRBD2 matching over 11 bases. The CDR3 is 17 amino acids. The V and J ends lost 7 bases and 2 bases, in that order; junction bases with no gene match: 14. The germline gives CDR1 SQVTM, CDR2 ANQGSEA.

The V call is TRBV2, the J call TRBJ2-5; no clear D gene. The CDR3 runs to 15 residues. Trimming cost V 3 bases and J 3 bases, with 14 bases left between them. Per the germline V gene, CDR1 is SNHLY and CDR2 is FYNNEI. The CDR3 spells CASSDDGASEETQYF. CDR3 bases: TGTGCCAGCAGTGACGATGGAGCCAGCGAAGAGACCCAGTACTTC. Looking up the rest from reference TRBV2 and TRBJ2-5 gives the full variable domain: EPEVTQTPSHQVTQMGQEVILRCVPISNHLYFYWYRQILGQKVEFLVSFYNNEISEKSEIFDDQFSVERPDGSNFTLKIRSTKLEDSAMYFCASSDDGASEETQYFGPGTRLLVL.

The gene calls are TRBV28 and TRBJ2-7; D is possibly TRBD2 (6 bases). The V end lost 6 bases, the J end lost 6 bases, and 15 bases lay between the germline ends. The germline V gene has CDR1 MDHEN and CDR2 SYDVKM. The CDR3 has 13 amino acids. The CDR3 spells CASSRAGGVEQYF. CDR3 in DNA: TGTGCCAGCAGCCGGGCCGGCGGGGTCGAGCAGTACTTC.

This clone was counted once. This rearrangement joins TRBV7-2 to TRBJ2-1; 7 bases line up with TRBD1. Looked up from germline, CDR1 is SGHTA and CDR2 is FQGNSA. V lost 5 bases to trimming and J lost 10 bases; unmatched junction nucleotides: 11. There are 14 residues in the CDR3. The CDR3 DNA is TGTGCCAGCAGCCCGAGGACAGGTTTGACGGAGCAGTTCTTC. Translating gives CASSPRTGLTEQFF.

This clone was recorded a few times. This chain joins TRBV11-3 and TRBJ1-6; 7 nucleotides line up with TRBD1. The CDR3 runs to 15 residues. From germline, CDR1 is SGHNT and CDR2 YENEEA. V dropped 2 bases and J dropped 9; count of bases not matched to a gene: 7. The CDR3 loop is CASSLQQGRGSPLHF. DNA of the CDR3: TGTGCCAGCAGCTTACAACAGGGGAGAGGTTCACCCCTCCACTTT.